Listed below are T cell receptor beta chains from one sample, sequenced in a study of T cell responses to AZD1222 COVID-19 vaccine. Profiled with immunoSEQ multiplex PCR; TCRdb holds only in-frame clones, not every one. Here the sample spans some 130,000 clones, 70% to 90% being singletons. Specimen: peripheral blood, collected on day 0 of AZD1222 vaccination. The origin of the receptors is an adult in good health. Each CDR3 is given with its conserved first and last residue. A D gene is named only where the DNA matches it firmly. Where a row states a size, it is once, few, many or the class of an expanded clone; other rows omit it.

j_call clone_size d_call v_call cdr3_length cdr3_aa cdr3_nt
TRBJ2-2 - - TRBV6-5 14 CASRGRWSTGELFF TGTGCCAGCAGGGGCAGATGGAGCACCGGGGAGCTGTTTTTT
TRBJ1-5 - - TRBV19 14 CASSDGQSNQPQHF TGTGCCAGTAGTGACGGACAGAGTAATCAGCCCCAGCATTTT
TRBJ1-5 - - TRBV4-3 13 CASSQMSGQPQHF TGCGCCAGCAGCCAAATGAGTGGCCAGCCCCAGCATTTT
TRBJ2-7 - - TRBV3-1/TRBV3-2 15 CASSQGGDPSYEQYF TGTGCCAGCAGCCAAGGGGGGGACCCATCCTACGAGCAGTACTTC
TRBJ1-6 - - TRBV20-1 14 CSASRSLRDSPLHF TGCAGTGCTAGTCGTTCCCTCCGGGATTCACCCCTCCACTTT
TRBJ2-7 - - TRBV2 15 CASSEGTSSSYEQYF TGTGCCAGCAGTGAAGGGACATCGAGCTCCTACGAGCAGTACTTC
TRBJ1-1 - - TRBV18 17 CASSPSQGRGLNTEAFF TGTGCCAGCTCACCCAGTCAGGGTAGGGGTTTGAACACTGAAGCTTTCTTT
TRBJ2-1 - - TRBV6-2/TRBV6-3 12 CASSNGGREQFF TGTGCCAGCAGTAACGGTGGGAGGGAGCAGTTCTTC
TRBJ1-3 - - TRBV7-6 16 CASSLRTGFNGNTIYF TGTGCCAGCAGCTTAAGAACAGGGTTTAATGGAAACACCATATATTTT
TRBJ2-7 - TRBD1 TRBV6-4 13 CATRRQGAYEQYF TGTGCCACACGAAGACAGGGGGCATACGAGCAGTACTTC
TRBJ1-1 - - TRBV3-1/TRBV3-2 14 CASSQSGMNTEAFF TGTGCCAGCAGCCAATCAGGGATGAACACTGAAGCTTTCTTT
TRBJ1-5 - - TRBV7-8 14 CASSPRTNNQPQHF TGTGCCAGCAGCCCTCGGACGAATAATCAGCCCCAGCATTTT
TRBJ1-5 - - TRBV4-2 16 CASSQVGGDSNQPQHF TGTGCCAGCAGCCAAGTTGGGGGGGATAGCAATCAGCCCCAGCATTTT
TRBJ1-4 - TRBD1 TRBV6-2/TRBV6-3 18 CASSYRGQGAATNEKLFF TGTGCCAGCAGTTACCGAGGACAGGGGGCGGCGACTAATGAAAAACTGTTTTTT
TRBJ2-5 once - TRBV6-5 14 CASTSWGVQETQYF TGTGCCAGCACCTCCTGGGGAGTTCAAGAGACCCAGTACTTC
TRBJ2-5 - - TRBV5-1 13 CASSLSGQETQYF TGCGCCAGCAGCTTGAGTGGGCAAGAGACCCAGTACTTC
TRBJ1-1 - TRBD1 TRBV27 13 CASRGQGDTEAFF TGTGCCAGCAGAGGACAGGGGGACACTGAAGCTTTCTTT
TRBJ2-1 - TRBD2 TRBV5-4 18 CASSLDYFSVAGDNEQFF TGTGCCAGCAGCTTGGATTACTTTTCGGTAGCGGGGGACAATGAGCAGTTCTTC
TRBJ1-6 - - TRBV4-1 16 CASSPRESSYNSPLHF TGCGCCAGCAGCCCCAGGGAGAGCTCCTATAATTCACCCCTCCACTTT
TRBJ1-5 - - TRBV7-2 15 CASSLAGGAGQPQHF TGTGCCAGCAGCTTAGCGGGGGGCGCGGGACAGCCCCAGCATTTT
TRBJ2-7 once TRBD1 TRBV11-2 13 CASSLTGVYEQYF TGTGCCAGCAGCCTCACAGGGGTCTACGAGCAGTACTTC
TRBJ1-4 once - TRBV19 15 CASSRTGTANEKLFF TGTGCCAGTAGTAGGACCGGGACTGCTAATGAAAAACTGTTTTTT
TRBJ1-2 - - TRBV6-2/TRBV6-3 13 CASSQTATYGYTF TGTGCCAGCAGCCAAACAGCCACCTATGGCTACACCTTC
TRBJ2-3 - TRBD2 TRBV29-1 17 CSVDLHGGAGGTDTQYF TGCAGCGTTGACCTACACGGGGGAGCGGGGGGTACAGATACGCAGTATTTT
TRBJ2-7 - - TRBV5-1 15 CASSLVRAPGYEQYF TGCGCCAGCAGCCTTGTCAGGGCCCCCGGGTACGAGCAGTACTTC
TRBJ1-5 - - TRBV6-5 15 CASRLTVVGDQPQHF TGTGCCAGCAGACTTACAGTCGTCGGGGATCAGCCCCAGCATTTT
TRBJ1-2 - - TRBV28 15 CASSPSRGGRSGYTF TGTGCCAGCAGTCCTTCCCGTGGGGGGCGCTCTGGCTACACCTTC
TRBJ2-7 - - TRBV18 13 CASSPPSALEQYF TGTGCCAGCTCACCACCGTCAGCCCTCGAGCAGTACTTC
TRBJ2-1 - - TRBV2 11 CASSFNNEQFF TGTGCCAGCAGTTTTAACAATGAGCAGTTCTTC